The rows below give T cell receptor beta chains drawn from one sample of a study of CD8 T cells in Susac syndrome. TCRdb fed the immunoSEQ multiplex PCR reads into MiXCR, producing one record per CDR3 protein. Here the sample spans about 200,000 distinct CDR3 sequences, about 96% being singletons. Sequences were obtained from CD4+ T cells from PBMCs. The source is a human donor with multiple sclerosis. The CDR3 runs from the conserved cysteine through the conserved F or W. The order of the fields is V gene, D gene, J gene, clone size, CDR3 length, CDR3 DNA, CDR3 protein. The D gene is left open where the match is weak. For some rows the clone size is stated as once, few or many, or as a class when expanded; others skip it.

TRBV29-1,-,TRBJ2-6,-,14,TGCAGCGTCGGACGTGGGCCCGGGGCCAACGTCCTGACTTTC,CSVGRGPGANVLTF
TRBV30,-,TRBJ1-1,-,13,TGTGCCTGGAGTAACCAGGGACGGATGAAAGCTTTCTTT,CAWSNQGRMKAFF
TRBV11-2,-,TRBJ2-5,-,15,TGTGCCAGCAGCCGCCTTCTGGAGTCGCAAGAGACCCAGTACTTC,CASSRLLESQETQYF
TRBV7-3,TRBD2,TRBJ2-1,-,15,TGTGCCAGCAGCCTCCCTACTAGCGGGAGAAATGAGCAGTTCTTC,CASSLPTSGRNEQFF
TRBV3-1,-,TRBJ2-5,once,16,TGTGCCAGCAGCCAAGATGTAGGCCAGGGGAGGGAGACCCAGTACTTC,CASSQDVGQGRETQYF
TRBV5-4,-,TRBJ2-5,-,14,TGTGCCAGCAGCTTGGGTCCTCCTCAAGAGACCCAGTACTTC,CASSLGPPQETQYF
TRBV20-1,TRBD2,TRBJ2-1,-,16,TGCAGTGCTCGCAAATTAGCGGGGATCTCCTACAATGAGCAGTTCTTC,CSARKLAGISYNEQFF
TRBV11-2,TRBD2,TRBJ2-1,-,13,TGTGCCAGCAGCTTAGGGGGACTAGCGGAGCAGTTCTTC,CASSLGGLAEQFF
TRBV29-1,TRBD1,TRBJ2-1,-,15,TGCAGCGTGACAACGGGGAAGGGACAGTACAATGAGCAGTTCTTC,CSVTTGKGQYNEQFF
TRBV9,-,TRBJ2-5,-,15,TGTGCCAGCAGCGTAGATCGGGGCAGGGCAGAGACCCAGTACTTC,CASSVDRGRAETQYF
TRBV20-1,-,TRBJ2-1,-,13,TGCAGTGCTAGCGTGGCCCTGTGGGCTGAGCAGTTCTTC,CSASVALWAEQFF
TRBV30,-,TRBJ1-1,-,14,TGTGCCTGGAGTGGTATGGCAGGGAAACCTGAAGCTTTCTTT,CAWSGMAGKPEAFF